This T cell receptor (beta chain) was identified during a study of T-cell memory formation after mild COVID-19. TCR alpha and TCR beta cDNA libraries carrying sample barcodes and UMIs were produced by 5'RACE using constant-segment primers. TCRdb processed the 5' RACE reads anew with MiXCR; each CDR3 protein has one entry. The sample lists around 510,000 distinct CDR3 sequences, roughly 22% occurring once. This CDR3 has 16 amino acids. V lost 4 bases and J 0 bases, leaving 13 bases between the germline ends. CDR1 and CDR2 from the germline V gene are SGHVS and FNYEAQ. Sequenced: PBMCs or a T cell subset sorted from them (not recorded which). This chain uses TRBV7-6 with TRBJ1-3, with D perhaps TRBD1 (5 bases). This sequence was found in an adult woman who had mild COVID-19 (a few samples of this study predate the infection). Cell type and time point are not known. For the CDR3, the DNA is TGTGCCAGCAGCTCGCCCTACAGGAGCTCTGGAAACACCATATATTTT. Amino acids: CASSSPYRSSGNTIYF. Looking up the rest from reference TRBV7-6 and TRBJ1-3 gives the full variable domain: GAGVSQSPRYKVTKRGQDVALRCDPISGHVSLYWYRQALGQGPEFLTYFNYEAQQDKSGLPNDRFSAERPEGSISTLTIQRTEQRDSAMYRCASSSPYRSSGNTIYFGEGSWLTVV.